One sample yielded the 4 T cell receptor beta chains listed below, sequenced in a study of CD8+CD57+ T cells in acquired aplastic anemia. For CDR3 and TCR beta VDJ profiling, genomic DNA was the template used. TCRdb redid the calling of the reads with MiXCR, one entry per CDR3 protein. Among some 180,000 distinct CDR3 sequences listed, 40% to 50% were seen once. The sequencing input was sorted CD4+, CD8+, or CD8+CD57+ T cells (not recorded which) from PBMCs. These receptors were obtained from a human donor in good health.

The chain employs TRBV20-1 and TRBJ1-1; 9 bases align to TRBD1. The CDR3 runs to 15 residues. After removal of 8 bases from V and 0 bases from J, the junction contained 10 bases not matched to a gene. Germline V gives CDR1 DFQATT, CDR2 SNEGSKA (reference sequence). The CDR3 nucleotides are TGCAGTATGAGCACAGGGGGCGGCCTGAACACTGAAGCTTTCTTT. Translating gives CSMSTGGGLNTEAFF.

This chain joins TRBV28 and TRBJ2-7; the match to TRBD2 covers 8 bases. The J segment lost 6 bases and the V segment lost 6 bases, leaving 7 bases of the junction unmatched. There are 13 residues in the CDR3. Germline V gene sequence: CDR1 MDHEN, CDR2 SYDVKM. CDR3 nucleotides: TGTGCCAGCAGAAAGCGGGAGTTTGGCGAGCAGTACTTC. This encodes CASRKREFGEQYF.

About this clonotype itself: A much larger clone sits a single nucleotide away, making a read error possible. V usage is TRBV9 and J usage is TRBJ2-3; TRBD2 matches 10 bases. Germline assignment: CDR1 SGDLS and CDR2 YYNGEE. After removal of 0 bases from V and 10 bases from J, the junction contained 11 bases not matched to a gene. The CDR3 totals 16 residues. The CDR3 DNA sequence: TGTGCCAGCAGCGTAGCTCCTAGCGGGAGCGGGTATGCGCAGTATTTT. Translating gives CASSVAPSGSGYAQYF.

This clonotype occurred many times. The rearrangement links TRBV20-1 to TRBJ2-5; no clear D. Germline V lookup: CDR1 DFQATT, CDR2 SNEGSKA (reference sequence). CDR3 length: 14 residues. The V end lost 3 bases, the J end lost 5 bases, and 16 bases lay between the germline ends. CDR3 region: CSARGWQVKETQYF. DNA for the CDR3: TGCAGTGCTAGGGGGTGGCAGGTAAAGGAGACCCAGTACTTC.